This is a list of T cell receptor beta chains from one sample in a study of beta chain features in type 1 diabetes. Repertoires were generated with immunoSEQ multiplex PCR, while TCRdb's copy carries only in-frame clones and drops some. The profile covers 900,000 or so clones, with roughly a sixth appearing a single time and around 0.02% taken by the ten largest. Sequencing was performed on naive CD4+ T cells from blood. The receptor set was obtained from a woman aged 18-30 years in good health. The CDR3 runs from the conserved cysteine through the conserved F or W. The D gene is left open where the match is weak. Where a row states a size, it is once, few, many or the class of an expanded clone; other rows omit it.

cdr3_nt cdr3_aa j_call v_call d_call clone_size
TGTGCCAGCAGCTTAGAAGGCAGGGTGGGCGATGAGCAGTTCTTC CASSLEGRVGDEQFF TRBJ2-1 TRBV7-9 NA few
TGTGCCAGCAGCCAGACTAGCGGGGGAAACATTCAGTACTTC CASSQTSGGNIQYF TRBJ2-4 TRBV6-6 TRBD2 NA
TGCGCCAGCAGCTTCCGGGACAGCCTTAATGAAAAACTGTTTTTT CASSFRDSLNEKLFF TRBJ1-4 TRBV5-1 TRBD1 few
TGTGCCAGTAGTCATGGGCAGGCCCAGGTTGGTGAGCAGTTCTTC CASSHGQAQVGEQFF TRBJ2-1 TRBV19 NA few
TGTGCCAGCTCACCAGTGCAGGGTACCTACGAGCAGTACTTC CASSPVQGTYEQYF TRBJ2-7 TRBV18 NA few
TGTGCCAGCAGCTACGGGACTAGCGGGACTAAGACCCAGTACTTC CASSYGTSGTKTQYF TRBJ2-5 TRBV7-2 TRBD2 NA
TGTGCCAGCGGACTAGGAGGAGAGCAGTACTTC CASGLGGEQYF TRBJ2-7 TRBV6-5 TRBD2 few
TGTGCCAGCAGCCGCCGACTAGCGGGAGTTGGTATCTCTTTT CASSRRLAGVGISF TRBJ2-3 TRBV4-2 TRBD2 NA
TGTGCCAGCAGCCTAGACAGGGGCACAGATACGCAGTATTTT CASSLDRGTDTQYF TRBJ2-3 TRBV7-8 TRBD1 NA
TGTGCCAGCAGTGAACCGGGACAGGGGTCCTACGAGCAGTACTTC CASSEPGQGSYEQYF TRBJ2-7 TRBV25-1 TRBD1 few
TGTGCCAGCAGCGTAGTGCAGGGGGGCTCCCAGTACTTC CASSVVQGGSQYF TRBJ2-5 TRBV9 NA NA
TGCAGCGTTGGGGTAGCGGGAGGAGAGACCCAGTACTTC CSVGVAGGETQYF TRBJ2-5 TRBV29-1 TRBD2 NA
TGTGCCAGCAGTGCTCTCCATAGCAATCAGCCCCAGCATTTT CASSALHSNQPQHF TRBJ1-5 TRBV6-1 NA NA
TGTGCCAGCAGGGTCCGGGTAACCGGGGAGCTGTTTTTT CASRVRVTGELFF TRBJ2-2 TRBV27 NA NA
TGCGCCAGCAGCTATATGGGGGAAGCTTACAATGAGCAGTTCTTC CASSYMGEAYNEQFF TRBJ2-1 TRBV5-1 NA few
TGTGCCAGCAGCTCCGGGAGAGGGGTAGATACGCAGTATTTT CASSSGRGVDTQYF TRBJ2-3 TRBV13 NA NA
TGTGCCAGCAGTGGCGACCAAGAGACCCAGTACTTC CASSGDQETQYF TRBJ2-5 TRBV6-1 NA NA
TGCGCCAGCAAGTTCGATGGGCAGTCACCCTACACCTTC CASKFDGQSPYTF TRBJ1-2 TRBV10-2 NA few
TGTGCCAGCAGCAAGGGGAGGGCCGCGGGGGAAAAACTGTTTTTT CASSKGRAAGEKLFF TRBJ1-4 TRBV9 NA NA
TGCGCCAGCAGCTTAGGGACCTCGATGGGGGAGACCCAGTACTTC CASSLGTSMGETQYF TRBJ2-5 TRBV5-1 NA NA
TGTGCCAGCAATCCGGGACGGGCCTACAATGAGCAGTTCTTC CASNPGRAYNEQFF TRBJ2-1 TRBV27 NA NA
TGTGCCAGCAGTGAGGTACCTTACACAGATACGCAGTATTTT CASSEVPYTDTQYF TRBJ2-3 TRBV2 NA NA
TGTGCCAGTAAGTTAGGAGAGACCCAGTACTTC CASKLGETQYF TRBJ2-5 TRBV19 NA few
TGTGCCAGCAGTAATGCCGGGACAGGAAGTCGCGAAGCTTTCTTT CASSNAGTGSREAFF TRBJ1-1 TRBV28 TRBD1 NA
TGTGCCAGCAGCGAAGGAACAGGGAAAGAGACCCAGTACTTC CASSEGTGKETQYF TRBJ2-5 TRBV9 NA few
TGTGCCAGCAGCCCCTATTGGACTGAAGCTTTCTTT CASSPYWTEAFF TRBJ1-1 TRBV7-9 NA few
TGTGCCAGCAGCTTAGGGGGGATCAGTGAAAAACTGTTTTTT CASSLGGISEKLFF TRBJ1-4 TRBV7-9 NA NA
TGTGCCAGCAGCGTTAGTCCCCAGCGTAATGAAAAACTGTTTTTT CASSVSPQRNEKLFF TRBJ1-4 TRBV9 NA NA
TGTGCCAGCAGCCCGAGACTAACGGAAGAGACCCAGTACTTC CASSPRLTEETQYF TRBJ2-5 TRBV5-5 NA few
TGTGCCAGCAGCCCACCCGGACTAAGACAGGAAGCTTTCTTT CASSPPGLRQEAFF TRBJ1-1 TRBV28 NA NA
TGTGCCAGCAGCTTAGGGCAAGCACTCTATGGCTACACCTTC CASSLGQALYGYTF TRBJ1-2 TRBV7-2 NA few
TGTGCCAGCAGCTTGTTGGCGGGAGCTGGCGGTGAGCAGTTCTTC CASSLLAGAGGEQFF TRBJ2-1 TRBV7-2 TRBD2 NA
TGCAGTGCTAGGGGTCCCGGGTTCTTC CSARGPGFF TRBJ2-1 TRBV20-1 NA few
TGTGCCAGCAGCTTTTTATCCGGGAGTAACACCGGGGAGCTGTTTTTT CASSFLSGSNTGELFF TRBJ2-2 TRBV7-3 NA NA
TGTGCCAGCAGTCGTCAGGGGGCAGGTGAAAAACTGTTTTTT CASSRQGAGEKLFF TRBJ1-4 TRBV28 TRBD1 few
TGTGCCAGCGGGGTTTCCTACAATGAGCAGTTCTTC CASGVSYNEQFF TRBJ2-1 TRBV6-6 NA few
TGTGCCAGCAGCGAGGGACTAGCGGGAGGGGGGCGAGAGACCCAGTACTTC CASSEGLAGGGRETQYF TRBJ2-5 TRBV9 TRBD2 NA
TGTGCCAGCAGCCTGGACAACTATGGCTACACCTTC CASSLDNYGYTF TRBJ1-2 TRBV7-2 NA few
TGTGCCAGCAGCTTTGTAGGGAGCTCCTACAATGAGCAGTTCTTC CASSFVGSSYNEQFF TRBJ2-1 TRBV11-2 NA NA
TGTGCCATCAGTGGAGGCTTAGGCTCTGGAAACACCATATATTTT CAISGGLGSGNTIYF TRBJ1-3 TRBV10-3 NA NA
TGTGCCAGCCGGAGGGTCGCCTACAATGAGCAGTTCTTC CASRRVAYNEQFF TRBJ2-1 TRBV7-2 NA few
TGCAGCGTGACAAGTGGGCTCAACTATGGCTACACCTTC CSVTSGLNYGYTF TRBJ1-2 TRBV29-1 NA few
TGTGCCAGCAGCCTAGACAGGGTTTTTTCTGGCTACACCTTC CASSLDRVFSGYTF TRBJ1-2 TRBV7-9 TRBD1 NA
TGTGCCAGCAGAAGTGGCCCGGACTATGGCTACACCTTC CASRSGPDYGYTF TRBJ1-2 TRBV2 NA few
TGTGCCAGCAGTGAAGGGGCCGAGCCCCAGCATTTT CASSEGAEPQHF TRBJ1-5 TRBV2 NA NA
TGCGCCAGCAGCCACGATGACAGGGACTACAATGAGCAGTTCTTC CASSHDDRDYNEQFF TRBJ2-1 TRBV4-1 TRBD1 few
TGTGCCAGCAGTTACGGGAACCATTGGGACACTGAAGCTTTCTTT CASSYGNHWDTEAFF TRBJ1-1 TRBV6-6 NA few
TGTGCCAGTAGTAAAGTGGCAGGTGGTTTTGGAGTAGCGGCGGAGACCCAGTACTTC CASSKVAGGFGVAAETQYF TRBJ2-5 TRBV19 NA NA
TGTGCCAGCACCCCCTACGGTGGGAGTGCCCCCACAGATACGCAGTATTTT CASTPYGGSAPTDTQYF TRBJ2-3 TRBV9 NA NA
TGTGCCAGCAGTTTACCCGGGACAGGTAGCAATCAGCCCCAGCATTTT CASSLPGTGSNQPQHF TRBJ1-5 TRBV28 TRBD1 NA
TGCGCCAGCAGCCAAGTATACGGGACTAGTAGCGTCCACGGGAGTGAGCAGTTCTTC CASSQVYGTSSVHGSEQFF TRBJ2-1 TRBV4-3 TRBD2 NA
TGCAGCGTCGTTAACCGGACTAGCGGGTTTCTGTACTTC CSVVNRTSGFLYF TRBJ2-7 TRBV29-1 TRBD2 NA
TGTGCCAGCAGCCCCCAACTAGCGGGAGGGCCTGAGACGCAGTATTTT CASSPQLAGGPETQYF TRBJ2-3 TRBV4-2 TRBD2 few
TGTGCCAGCAGCGCGGGACTCCGAAGTCAAGAGACCCAGTACTTC CASSAGLRSQETQYF TRBJ2-5 TRBV7-9 NA NA
TGTGCCAGCAGCTTAGCGAGCTATCGTAATGAGCAGTTCTTC CASSLASYRNEQFF TRBJ2-1 TRBV7-2 NA NA
TGTGCCAGCACCCTAGGGGACAGCCCTTTCTACGAGCAGTACTTC CASTLGDSPFYEQYF TRBJ2-7 TRBV7-2 TRBD1 NA
TGTGCCAGCAGCTTATCCGGCTACTCCTACGAGCAGTACTTC CASSLSGYSYEQYF TRBJ2-7 TRBV11-2 NA NA
TGTGCCAGCAGCTCGCACAGCGAGCAGTACTTC CASSSHSEQYF TRBJ2-7 TRBV11-2 NA NA
TGTGCCAGCAGTGAAATCTCCAGCAATGAGCAGTTCTTC CASSEISSNEQFF TRBJ2-1 TRBV14 NA many
TGTGCCAGCAGTTCATCGGGGCGTGGGGCCAACGTCCTGACTTTC CASSSSGRGANVLTF TRBJ2-6 TRBV28 NA few